This entry is about one TCR beta chain. Germline-derived CDR1 and CDR2 are SGHRS and YFSETQ. This CDR3 spans 16 amino acids. V gave up 2 bases and J gave up 2 bases; unmatched junction bases: 4. The record originates from a study of blood T cell repertoires in COVID-19. The wider study: T cells, B-cell-depleted T cells, or PBMCs provided the cDNA or gDNA that served as material.

The protocol was immunoSEQ multiplex PCR, while the TCRdb copy is restricted to in-frame clones and leaves out a portion. Of 120,000 or so clones listed, 60% to 85% are singletons. The specimen was peripheral blood. This receptor was taken from a human donor with acute or convalescent COVID-19. The donor label of this sample is uncertain. This chain connects TRBV5-1 to TRBJ2-1; 10 nucleotides line up with TRBD2. CDR3 sequence reads: CASSLSGGATYNEQFF. The CDR3, as DNA: TGCGCCAGCAGCTTAAGCGGGGGGGCAACCTACAATGAGCAGTTCTTC.